This TCR beta chain was retrieved from a study of Graves' ophthalmopathy and Graves' hyperthyroidism. This clonotype was counted a few times. Its antigen is currently unknown. V was clipped by 4 bases and J by 5 bases, with 20 bases between them. The CDR3 extends over 16 amino acids. Germline V CDR1 and CDR2: MDHEN, SYDVKM. The TCR beta CDR3 regions underwent amplification from RNA transcripts. First-round RT-PCR used HTBI primers; second-round multiplex PCR followed. MiXCR was run by TCRdb on the multiplex PCR reads, yielding one entry per CDR3 protein. Here the sample spans about 620,000 distinct CDR3 sequences, about a fifth being singletons. Excluded were patients with other autoimmune diseases, uncontrolled infections, pregnancy or lactation. General observations from the study: Sensitivity reached roughly 90% and specificity roughly 82% for a 13-signature model separating ophthalmopathy from stable hyperthyroidism. This model predicted ophthalmopathy progression (sensitivity 70% to 71%, specificity 72% to 80%).

What was sequenced was peripheral blood. The clonotype originates from a woman under 30 with stable Graves' hyperthyroidism. Some clones in this sample may be carry-over from other donors' samples. V and J are TRBV28 and TRBJ2-5; a weak D match, TRBD2 (6 bases). This chain's CDR3 is CASSSSGSGQRETQYF. The CDR3, as DNA: TGTGCCAGCAGTTCCTCGGGGAGCGGGCAACGGGAGACCCAGTACTTC.